The clone carrying this T cell receptor beta chain was detected only a few times. The entry originates in a study of blood T cell repertoires in COVID-19. Study overall: Donors in the United States, Italy and Spain gave samples during acute or convalescent COVID-19. The cDNA or gDNA used as material had been derived from T cells, B-cell-depleted T cells, or PBMCs.

The V gene end was trimmed by 4 bases and the J gene end by 4 bases; junction bases not matched to a gene: 6. The germline V gene has CDR1 SGHTA and CDR2 FQGNSA. The CDR3 sequence is 14 residues long. Per the original data handling: Scientists estimated how many nucleated cells there were by amplifying reference gene primers. Method: immunoSEQ multiplex PCR; TCRdb's copy keeps in-frame clones and lacks some. D and trimming come from the DNA, and the V and J calls and clone size come from that table. The table has roughly 150,000 clones, 70% to 90% seen once. A Seattle source enrolled patients during active infection and followed them longitudinally.

The sample was peripheral blood. The chain is built from TRBV7-2 and TRBJ1-1; 7 bases align to TRBD1. The sequence was obtained from an elderly woman with COVID-19, enrolled during active disease. CDR3 loop: CASSSQGFGTEAFF. CDR3 nucleotides: TGTGCCAGCAGCTCACAGGGGTTCGGCACTGAAGCTTTCTTT.